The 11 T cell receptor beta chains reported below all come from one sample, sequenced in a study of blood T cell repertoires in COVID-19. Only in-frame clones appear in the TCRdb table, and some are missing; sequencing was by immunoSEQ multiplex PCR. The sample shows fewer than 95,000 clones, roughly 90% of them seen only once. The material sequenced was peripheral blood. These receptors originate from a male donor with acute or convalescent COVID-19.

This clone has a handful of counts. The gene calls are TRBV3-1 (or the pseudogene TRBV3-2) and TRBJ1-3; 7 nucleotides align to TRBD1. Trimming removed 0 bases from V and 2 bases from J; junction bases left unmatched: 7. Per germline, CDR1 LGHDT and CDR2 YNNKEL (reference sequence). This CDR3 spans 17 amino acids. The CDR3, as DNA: TGTGCCAGCAGCCAAGACCAGGGGGTCCGAGCTGGAAACACCATATATTTT. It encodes CASSQDQGVRAGNTIYF.

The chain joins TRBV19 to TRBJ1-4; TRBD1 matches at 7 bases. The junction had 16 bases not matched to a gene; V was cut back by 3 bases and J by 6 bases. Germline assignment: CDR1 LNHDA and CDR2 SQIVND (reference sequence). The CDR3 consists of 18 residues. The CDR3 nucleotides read TGTGCCAGTAGTATGGCCACAGGGGCCCTCCAGGGGGATGAAAAACTGTTTTTT. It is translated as CASSMATGALQGDEKLFF.

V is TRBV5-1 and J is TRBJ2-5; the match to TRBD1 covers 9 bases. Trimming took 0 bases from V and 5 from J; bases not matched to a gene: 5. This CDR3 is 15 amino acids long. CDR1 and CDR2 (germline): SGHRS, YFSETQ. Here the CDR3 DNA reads TGCGCCAGCAGCTTGGATGGGACAGGGATTGAGACCCAGTACTTC. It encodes CASSLDGTGIETQYF.

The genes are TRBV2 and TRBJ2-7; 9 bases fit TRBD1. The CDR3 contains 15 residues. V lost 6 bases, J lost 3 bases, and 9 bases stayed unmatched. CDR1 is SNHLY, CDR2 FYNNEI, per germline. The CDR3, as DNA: TGTGCCAGCAGCCTGGACAGGGGCGTTCTCTACGAGCAGTACTTC. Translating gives CASSLDRGVLYEQYF.

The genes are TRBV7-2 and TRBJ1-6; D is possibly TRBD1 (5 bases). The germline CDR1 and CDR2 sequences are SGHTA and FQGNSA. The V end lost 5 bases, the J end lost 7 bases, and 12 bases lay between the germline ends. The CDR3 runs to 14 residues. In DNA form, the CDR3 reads TGTGCCAGCAGCCAGGGAATTGGAAATTCACCCCTCCACTTT. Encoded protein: CASSQGIGNSPLHF.

The chain's CDR3 is CASRAEGAGEKLFF. Here the CDR3 DNA reads TGTGCCAGCCGAGCCGAGGGGGCGGGTGAAAAACTGTTTTTT. The V and J genes are TRBV28 and TRBJ1-4; 7 nucleotides agree with TRBD1. Trimming cost V 8 bases and J 7 bases; bases outside gene matches: 10. The V gene's germline CDR1 is MDHEN and CDR2 SYDVKM. This CDR3 contains 14 residues.

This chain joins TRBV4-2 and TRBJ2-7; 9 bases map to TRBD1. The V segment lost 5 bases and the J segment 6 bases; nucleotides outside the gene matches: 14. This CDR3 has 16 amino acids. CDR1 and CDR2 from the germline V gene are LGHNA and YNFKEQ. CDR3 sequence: CASSKASGQGRSEQYF. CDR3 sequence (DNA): TGTGCCAGCAGCAAGGCATCGGGACAGGGACGCAGCGAGCAGTACTTC.

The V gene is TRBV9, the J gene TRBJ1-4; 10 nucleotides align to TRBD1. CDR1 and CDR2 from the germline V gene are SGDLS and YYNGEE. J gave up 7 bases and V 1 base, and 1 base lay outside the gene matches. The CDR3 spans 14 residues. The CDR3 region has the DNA TGTGCCAGCAGCGTAAGGGACAGGGGTGAAAAACTGTTTTTT. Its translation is CASSVRDRGEKLFF.

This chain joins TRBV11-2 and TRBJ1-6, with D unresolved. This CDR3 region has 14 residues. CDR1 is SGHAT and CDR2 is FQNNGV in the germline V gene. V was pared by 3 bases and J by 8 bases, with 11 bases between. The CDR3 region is CASSFLSEDSPLHF. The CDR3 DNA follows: TGTGCCAGCAGCTTTCTTTCGGAGGATTCACCCCTCCACTTT.

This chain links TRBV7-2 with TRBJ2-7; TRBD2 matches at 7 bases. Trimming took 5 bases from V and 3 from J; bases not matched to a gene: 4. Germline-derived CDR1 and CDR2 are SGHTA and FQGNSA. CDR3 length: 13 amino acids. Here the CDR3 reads CASSITSDYEQYF. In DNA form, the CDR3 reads TGTGCCAGCAGCATAACTAGCGACTACGAGCAGTACTTC.

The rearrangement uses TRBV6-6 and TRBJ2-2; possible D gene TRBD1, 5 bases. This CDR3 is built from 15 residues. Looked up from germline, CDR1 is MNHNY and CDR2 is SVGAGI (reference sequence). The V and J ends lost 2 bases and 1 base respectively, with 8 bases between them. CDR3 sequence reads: CASSYPGQNTGELFF. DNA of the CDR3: TGTGCCAGCAGTTACCCTGGACAGAACACCGGGGAGCTGTTTTTT.